This T cell receptor beta chain appears in the sequencing data of a study of blood T cell repertoires in COVID-19. On the study more broadly: PBMCs, B-cell-depleted T cells, or T cells provided the cDNA or gDNA that made up the material.

In the authors' methods: From reference gene primer amplification, estimates of nucleated cell counts were derived. Some clones are missing from TCRdb's copy, which holds only in-frame ones; the method was immunoSEQ multiplex PCR. V and J calls plus clone size are reproduced from that table; the DNA served to infer D and trimming. The sample holds over 50,000 clones; over 75% are singletons and the top ten take 5.5% to 8.5%. There are 17 residues in the CDR3. CDR1 is KGHSH and CDR2 is LQKENI in the germline V gene. V gave up 1 base and J gave up 3 bases; unmatched junction bases: 4. Sequencing was carried out using peripheral blood. This TCR derives from a man aged 55 to 70 with acute or convalescent COVID-19. The V and J genes are TRBV18 and TRBJ2-2, with 11 bases matching TRBD1. The CDR3 DNA is TGTGCCAGCTCACCACGAGGGACAGGGGGATACACCGGGGAGCTGTTTTTT. As protein: CASSPRGTGGYTGELFF. Full variable domain (outside the CDR3, taken from reference TRBV18 and TRBJ2-2): NAGVMQNPRHLVRRRGQEARLRCSPMKGHSHVYWYRQLPEEGLKFMVYLQKENIIDESGMPKERFSAEFPKEGPSILRIQQVVRGDSAAYFCASSPRGTGGYTGELFFGEGSRLTVL.